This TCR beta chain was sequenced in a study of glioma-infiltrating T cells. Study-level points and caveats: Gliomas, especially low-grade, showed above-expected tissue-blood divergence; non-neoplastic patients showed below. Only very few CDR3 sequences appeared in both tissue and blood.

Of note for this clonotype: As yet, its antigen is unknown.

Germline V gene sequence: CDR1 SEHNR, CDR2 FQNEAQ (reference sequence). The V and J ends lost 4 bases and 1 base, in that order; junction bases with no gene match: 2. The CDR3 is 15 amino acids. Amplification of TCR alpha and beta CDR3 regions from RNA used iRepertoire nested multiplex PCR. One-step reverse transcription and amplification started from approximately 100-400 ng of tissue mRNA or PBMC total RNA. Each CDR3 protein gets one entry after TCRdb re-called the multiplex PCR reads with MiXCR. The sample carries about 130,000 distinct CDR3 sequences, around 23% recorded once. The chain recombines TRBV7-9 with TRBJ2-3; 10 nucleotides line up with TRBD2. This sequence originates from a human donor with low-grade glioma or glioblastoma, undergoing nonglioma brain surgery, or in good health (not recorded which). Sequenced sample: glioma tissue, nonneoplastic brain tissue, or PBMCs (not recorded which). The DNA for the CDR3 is TGTGCCAGCAGCTCCCTAGCGGGGGGCACAGATACGCAGTATTTT. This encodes CASSSLAGGTDTQYF.